This entry lists 8 T cell receptor beta chains sequenced from one sample in a study of shared clonotypes between healthy human individuals. Here immunoSEQ multiplex PCR was the method, and the copy in TCRdb shows in-frame clones only, minus some. The sample includes about 470,000 clones, 70% to 80% of them seen just once. What was sequenced was PBMCs. The receptor source for this set is a woman aged 35 to 49 in good health. Some clones in this sample may be carry-over from other donors' samples.

The V gene is TRBV6-5, the J gene TRBJ2-7; possible D gene TRBD1, 5 bases. The germline gives CDR1 MNHEY, CDR2 SVGAGI. The CDR3 is made up of 14 amino acids. V was clipped by 4 bases and J by 2 bases, with 12 bases between them. CDR3 sequence (DNA): TGTGCCAGCAGTTTCGTGGACAAAACCTACGAGCAGTACTTC. Residues: CASSFVDKTYEQYF.

The gene calls are TRBV30 and TRBJ2-3, with D tentatively TRBD2 (6 bases). CDR1 and CDR2 (germline): GTSNPN, SVGIG (reference sequence). With 0 bases removed from V and 4 bases from J, the gap between germline ends came to 11 bases. This CDR3 spans 14 amino acids. The CDR3 nucleotides are TGTGCCTGGAGTGTGGGGGGAGGTGCAGATACGCAGTATTTT. Translation gives CAWSVGGGADTQYF.

The chain carries TRBV7-2 and TRBJ2-6, with TRBD1 as a possible D gene (6 bases). There are 15 residues in the CDR3. In germline, CDR1 is SGHTA, CDR2 FQGNSA. V was pared by 3 bases and J by 10 bases, with 16 bases between. CDR3 amino acids: CASSLRGYNSNVLTF. In nucleotides, the CDR3 is TGTGCCAGCAGCTTGAGGGGGTATAACTCGAACGTCCTGACTTTC.

V usage is TRBV6-6 and J usage is TRBJ2-7; 9 bases match TRBD1. The junction had 7 bases not matched to a gene; V was cut back by 5 bases and J by 2 bases. The germline gives CDR1 MNHNY, CDR2 SVGAGI (reference sequence). The CDR3 loop spans 15 amino acids. The CDR3 DNA follows: TGTGCCAGCAGTACAACAGGGGGCGCGACCTACGAGCAGTACTTC. Translation gives CASSTTGGATYEQYF.

This clone appeared once. The chain couples TRBV5-1 to TRBJ1-6, with 7 bases fitting TRBD1. After removal of 5 bases from V and 7 bases from J, the junction contained 6 bases not matched to a gene. The germline V gene encodes CDR1 SGHRS and CDR2 YFSETQ. This CDR3 spans 14 amino acids. The CDR3: CASSSGTENSPLHF. The CDR3 bases are TGCGCCAGCAGTTCCGGGACAGAAAATTCACCCCTCCACTTT. Together with reference TRBV5-1 and TRBJ1-6, the CDR3 gives the full variable domain: KAGVTQTPRYLIKTRGQQVTLSCSPISGHRSVSWYQQTPGQGLQFLFEYFSETQRNKGNFPGRFSGRQFSNSRSEMNVSTLELGDSALYLCASSSGTENSPLHFGNGTRLTVT.

The chain carries TRBV5-1 and TRBJ2-5; TRBD2 aligns across 7 bases. V lost 2 bases, J lost 5 bases, and 9 bases stayed unmatched. The CDR3 length is 15 residues. Germline V gene lookup returns CDR1 SGHRS and CDR2 YFSETQ. In nucleotides, the CDR3 is TGCGCCAGCAGCTTCGGGTCACCCGGGGGGGAGACCCAGTACTTC. Residues: CASSFGSPGGETQYF.

With respect to this clone: The same CDR3 also results from other DNA sequences found in this sample. The V and J genes are TRBV20-1 and TRBJ2-7; D is undetermined. This CDR3 has 11 residues. Germline CDR1 and CDR2: DFQATT and SNEGSKA (reference sequence). The V gene lost 3 bases and the J gene lost 3 bases, with 6 bases spanning the gap. The CDR3 sequence is CSASSSYEQYF. The CDR3 DNA sequence: TGCAGTGCTAGTAGCAGCTACGAGCAGTACTTC.

CDR3 nucleotide sequence: TGCGCCAGCAGCCCTACCGGACTAGCGGGAGGGGCCGGGGAGCTGTTTTTT. It is translated as CASSPTGLAGGAGELFF. The V call is TRBV5-1, the J call TRBJ2-2, with TRBD2 matching over 15 bases. The CDR3 has 17 residues. The J segment lost 6 bases and the V segment lost 4 bases, leaving 7 bases of the junction unmatched. The germline gives CDR1 SGHRS, CDR2 YFSETQ.